This TCR beta chain was recorded in a study of blood T cell repertoires in COVID-19. Deletions cut 9 bases from V and 4 bases from J, with 14 bases between. This CDR3 has 13 residues. The germline CDR1 and CDR2 sequences are PRHDT and FYEKMQ (reference sequence). Method: immunoSEQ multiplex PCR; TCRdb's copy keeps in-frame clones and lacks some. The table includes about 93,000 clones, approximately 80% detected once. The V gene is TRBV13, the J gene TRBJ2-3; D call uncertain. The sample consisted of peripheral blood. The clonotype comes from a human donor in a cohort sampled during active COVID-19. Here the CDR3 reads CASKSLSADTQYF. The CDR3 nucleotides are TGTGCCAGTAAGAGCCTCTCCGCAGATACGCAGTATTTT.